This passage covers 29 T cell receptor beta chains from one sample sequenced in a study of shared clonotypes between healthy human individuals. Only in-frame clones appear in the TCRdb table, and some are missing; sequencing was by immunoSEQ multiplex PCR. The sample carries some 2,500,000 clones, 80% to 95% recorded once. Sequencing was carried out using naive CD4+ T cells from PBMCs. As to subset: CD45RA+ positively selected. The source is a man between 18 and 29 years old in good health. Some clones in this sample may be carry-over from other donors' samples.

The chain links TRBV5-6 to TRBJ1-1; D is uncertain. This CDR3 is built from 14 residues. Trimming pared 4 bases from V and 3 bases from J, leaving 13 bases between. Germline V gene data show CDR1 as SGHDT and CDR2 as YYEEEE. The CDR3 DNA reads as TGTGCCAGCAGCCCACTCCGCCAGGACACTGAAGCTTTCTTT. Translating it yields CASSPLRQDTEAFF.

This chain connects TRBV27 to TRBJ2-7; D remains ambiguous. CDR3 length: 13 amino acids. Germline CDR1 and CDR2: MNHEY and SMNVEV (reference sequence). Between the trimmed V and J ends, which lost 0 bases and 4 bases, there was a span of 7 bases. The CDR3, as DNA: TGTGCCAGCAGTTTATCGTCTGAGTACGAGCAGTACTTC. Protein product: CASSLSSEYEQYF.

This rearrangement joins TRBV19 to TRBJ2-3; D is unclear. Germline-derived CDR1 and CDR2 are LNHDA and SQIVND (reference sequence). The CDR3 has 13 amino acids. V was trimmed by 6 bases and J by 2 bases, leaving 9 bases between them. Written as DNA, the CDR3 is TGTGCCAGTAGGGGAATACCCACAGATACGCAGTATTTT. Translated, it gives CASRGIPTDTQYF.

The chain couples TRBV4-2 to TRBJ2-5; D is uncertain. Trimming stripped 0 bases from V and 1 base from J, with 6 bases between. Germline CDR1 is LGHNA and CDR2 is YNFKEQ. The CDR3 is 14 residues long. The CDR3 sequence is CASSQEYLQETQYF. The CDR3 coding sequence is TGTGCCAGCAGCCAAGAATATCTCCAAGAGACCCAGTACTTC.

This chain links TRBV4-1 with TRBJ2-1; no definite D call. Looked up from germline, CDR1 is MGHRA and CDR2 is YSYEKL. V lost 4 bases, J lost 2 bases, and 12 bases lay in between. This CDR3 region has 15 residues. CDR3 amino acids: CASSPASRTYNEQFF. DNA for the CDR3: TGCGCCAGCAGCCCCGCGTCGAGAACCTACAATGAGCAGTTCTTC.

The rearrangement uses TRBV29-1 and TRBJ2-1, with TRBD2 matching 7 bases. After removal of 7 bases from V and 3 bases from J, the junction contained 6 bases not matched to a gene. This CDR3 region has 13 residues. CDR1 and CDR2 (germline): SQVTM, ANQGSEA. CDR3 in DNA: TGCAGCGCAAGCACTAGCGTCTACAATGAGCAGTTCTTC. Translated, it gives CSASTSVYNEQFF.

The chain links TRBV25-1 to TRBJ1-2, with 9 bases identical to TRBD1. This CDR3 spans 16 amino acids. The germline CDR1 and CDR2 sequences are MGHDK and SYGVNS. The V segment lost 4 bases and the J segment 7 bases; nucleotides outside the gene matches: 13. This CDR3 is CASSARPGQGSSGYTF. The CDR3 DNA reads as TGTGCCAGCAGTGCGAGACCGGGACAGGGATCGTCTGGCTACACCTTC.

The gene calls are TRBV6-4 and TRBJ2-3; D gene unclear. Trimming pared 4 bases from V and 7 bases from J, leaving 12 bases between. There are 13 residues in the CDR3. The V gene's germline CDR1 is MRHNA and CDR2 SNTAGT. As DNA, the CDR3 is TGTGCCAGCAGTGCTTCAACGGGCAATACGCAGTATTTT. It encodes CASSASTGNTQYF.

This chain links TRBV2 with TRBJ2-5; D gene uncertain. The CDR3 covers 13 residues. Germline loops: CDR1 SNHLY, CDR2 FYNNEI. V lost 6 bases to trimming and J lost 1 base, with 9 bases between them. CDR3 sequence: CASRWSIQETQYF. The CDR3 nucleotides read TGTGCCAGCAGGTGGTCCATCCAAGAGACCCAGTACTTC.

The chain has TRBV28 and TRBJ2-4; D is undetermined. CDR1 and CDR2 from the germline V gene are MDHEN and SYDVKM. Deletions cut 6 bases from V and 5 bases from J, with 11 bases between. This CDR3 has 13 amino acids. CDR3 region: CASSLVRQNIQYF. The CDR3 nucleotides read TGTGCCAGCAGCCTTGTCAGGCAAAACATTCAGTACTTC.

This clone was detected only a few times. The chain joins TRBV5-1 to TRBJ1-1; D call uncertain. This CDR3 region has 19 residues. The germline gives CDR1 SGHRS, CDR2 YFSETQ. V was cut by 0 bases and J by 0 bases, with 21 bases left in between. The chain's CDR3 is CASSLGARVAESLNTEAFF. In nucleotides, the CDR3 is TGCGCCAGCAGCTTGGGGGCTAGGGTGGCAGAAAGTTTGAACACTGAAGCTTTCTTT. Looking up the rest from reference TRBV5-1 and TRBJ1-1 gives the full variable domain: KAGVTQTPRYLIKTRGQQVTLSCSPISGHRSVSWYQQTPGQGLQFLFEYFSETQRNKGNFPGRFSGRQFSNSRSEMNVSTLELGDSALYLCASSLGARVAESLNTEAFFGQGTRLTVV.

V gene TRBV2 combines with J gene TRBJ2-5, with D possibly matching TRBD2 (5 bases). Trimming left V 8 bases short and J 1 base short, with 11 bases between. This CDR3 has 13 residues. From germline, CDR1 is SNHLY and CDR2 FYNNEI. CDR3: CASRGSGQETQYF. In DNA, the CDR3 is TGTGCCAGCCGGGGAAGCGGCCAAGAGACCCAGTACTTC.

This clone was observed a single time. The rearrangement uses TRBV11-2 and TRBJ1-2; possible D gene TRBD1, 6 bases. The CDR3 totals 13 residues. V lost 4 bases and J lost 6, with 12 bases in between. CDR1 SGHAT and CDR2 FQNNGV come from the germline V gene. CDR3 DNA sequence: TGTGCCAGCAGCTCGGCCCCAGGGGATGGCTACACCTTC. This sequence encodes CASSSAPGDGYTF.

The rearrangement links TRBV15 to TRBJ2-6; unclear D gene. V lost 1 base and J 1 base, leaving 5 bases between the germline ends. The CDR3 loop spans 15 amino acids. Per germline, CDR1 LNHNV and CDR2 YYDKDF (reference sequence). In DNA, the CDR3 is TGTGCCACCAGCAGAGCAGTTTCTGGGGCCAACGTCCTGACTTTC. Translation: CATSRAVSGANVLTF.

On this clone: The identical CDR3 is also encoded by other nucleotide sequences in the sample. The chain links TRBV7-9 to TRBJ2-5; the D gene is possibly TRBD2 (5 bases). The CDR3 length is 12 residues. V was cut by 1 base and J by 5 bases, with 5 bases left in between. Germline-derived CDR1 and CDR2 are SEHNR and FQNEAQ (reference sequence). CDR3 nucleotide sequence: TGTGCCAGCAGCTTAGTAGCGGAGACCCAGTACTTC. Amino acids: CASSLVAETQYF.

The chain is built from TRBV10-1 and TRBJ2-5; the D is unclear. Per germline, CDR1 WNHNN and CDR2 SYGVQD (reference sequence). Between the trimmed V and J ends, which lost 3 bases and 1 base, there was a span of 9 bases. CDR3 length: 14 amino acids. The CDR3 DNA reads TGCGCCAGCAGTGACGGCAGCAGCCAAGAGACCCAGTACTTC. This codes for CASSDGSSQETQYF.

In DNA form, the CDR3 reads TGTGCCAGCAGCACAGGCGGGGCCTCTGGAAACACCATATATTTT. This gives the protein CASSTGGASGNTIYF. V usage is TRBV28 and J usage is TRBJ1-3; D possibly corresponds to TRBD1 (5 bases). The ends were cut back, 6 bases at V and 0 bases at J, with 12 bases in the middle. There are 15 residues in the CDR3. CDR1 is MDHEN, CDR2 SYDVKM, per germline.

CDR3 in amino acids: CASSSRDLLISGNTIYF. The CDR3, as DNA: TGTGCCAGCAGCTCGCGGGATCTTCTAATCTCTGGAAACACCATATATTTT. V is TRBV7-2 and J is TRBJ1-3, with unresolved D. This CDR3 spans 17 amino acids. Germline V gives CDR1 SGHTA, CDR2 FQGNSA. Trimming cost V 4 bases and J 0 bases, with 16 bases left between them.

The genes are TRBV9 and TRBJ1-2; D remains ambiguous. The ends were cut back, 2 bases at V and 4 bases at J, with 6 bases in the middle. This CDR3 spans 12 amino acids. Per the germline V gene, CDR1 is SGDLS and CDR2 is YYNGEE. Here the CDR3 DNA reads TGTGCCAGCAGCGTCGACGCCTATGGCTACACCTTC. Its translation: CASSVDAYGYTF.

The CDR3 DNA follows: TGTGCCAGCAGCTTAGTCGCAGCCAACTATGGCTACACCTTC. Translating it yields CASSLVAANYGYTF. This chain joins TRBV7-9 and TRBJ1-2; no definite D call. V was pared by 1 base and J by 2 bases, with 8 bases between. Germline loops: CDR1 SEHNR, CDR2 FQNEAQ (reference sequence). This CDR3 contains 14 residues.

The chain joins TRBV14 to TRBJ2-3; a possible D gene is TRBD2 (6 bases). This CDR3 has 15 amino acids. Germline V gene sequence: CDR1 SGHDN, CDR2 FVKESK. The V and J ends lost 3 bases and 1 base respectively, with 11 bases between them. The CDR3 DNA reads TGTGCCAGCAGCCAGGGTAGCGGTGGCACAGATACGCAGTATTTT. Translation: CASSQGSGGTDTQYF.

The chain recombines TRBV19 with TRBJ2-1, with D possibly matching TRBD2 (5 bases). The CDR3 runs to 14 residues. Between the trimmed V and J ends, which lost 5 bases and 6 bases, there was a span of 14 bases. Germline V CDR1 and CDR2: LNHDA, SQIVND (reference sequence). The CDR3, as DNA: TGTGCCAGTAGTGCTGGCGGGCCAGTCAATGAGCAGTTCTTC. It yields the protein CASSAGGPVNEQFF.

The chain uses TRBV7-8 and TRBJ2-7; 9 bases map to TRBD1. Germline CDR1 SGHVS, CDR2 FQNEAQ. J was trimmed by 5 bases and V by 4 bases; bases with no gene match: 3. The CDR3 runs 13 residues. CDR3 bases: TGTGCCAGCAGCTCCGGACAGGGGAACGAGCAGTACTTC. This sequence encodes CASSSGQGNEQYF.

This clone turned up a few times. The V and J genes are TRBV4-1 and TRBJ1-1; D is undetermined. The length of the CDR3 is 15 residues. The V end was cut by 1 base, the J end by 5 bases, with 14 bases between. Germline CDR1 and CDR2: MGHRA and YSYEKL. CDR3 coding DNA: TGCGCCAGCAGCCAAGTCGAGGGTAGTTGGACTGAAGCTTTCTTT. Protein product: CASSQVEGSWTEAFF.

Comment on this clone: Mismatch with germline at one junction end may stem from a read error. The V gene is TRBV11-2, the J gene TRBJ2-1, with D possibly TRBD2 on 6 matching bases. The CDR3 extends over 11 amino acids. Germline V gene data show CDR1 as SGHAT and CDR2 as FQNNGV. The chain's CDR3 is CASSHPGSSVF. The CDR3 DNA follows: TGTGCCAGCAGCCACCCCGGGAGCAGCGTCTTC.

This chain uses TRBV18 with TRBJ2-3, with 8 bases lining up with TRBD2. The J segment lost 2 bases and the V segment lost 3 bases, leaving 10 bases of the junction unmatched. Germline-derived CDR1 and CDR2 are KGHSH and LQKENI. The CDR3 runs 17 residues. CDR3 region: CASSPGRLAGNTDTQYF. The CDR3 bases are TGTGCCAGCTCACCTGGTCGTCTAGCGGGCAACACAGATACGCAGTATTTT.

This chain uses TRBV6-5 with TRBJ1-1; TRBD1 might be the D (6 bases). Trimming pared 7 bases from V and 7 bases from J, leaving 10 bases between. This CDR3 is 11 amino acids long. Germline CDR1 reads MNHEY; CDR2 reads SVGAGI. CDR3 amino acids: CASKMTGEAFF. In DNA form, the CDR3 reads TGTGCCAGCAAGATGACAGGTGAAGCTTTCTTT.

The chain joins TRBV5-1 to TRBJ2-7, with 7 bases identical to TRBD2. After removal of 1 base from V and 3 bases from J, the junction contained 10 bases not matched to a gene. This CDR3 region has 16 residues. CDR1 is SGHRS and CDR2 is YFSETQ in the germline V gene. CDR3 protein: CASSLNGGSGVYEQYF. The CDR3 DNA follows: TGCGCCAGCAGCTTGAACGGCGGGAGTGGCGTCTACGAGCAGTACTTC.

The chain is built from TRBV28 and TRBJ1-1; tentatively, D is TRBD1 (5 bases). The germline V gene encodes CDR1 MDHEN and CDR2 SYDVKM. This CDR3 comprises 15 residues. V lost 5 bases and J 1 base, leaving 14 bases between the germline ends. The CDR3 protein is CASSPSKGWNTEAFF. The CDR3 bases are TGTGCCAGCAGTCCAAGTAAGGGGTGGAACACTGAAGCTTTCTTT.